This T cell receptor (beta chain) was identified in a study of cytomegalovirus exposure and HLA in healthy donors. Overall study findings and caveats: The listing of fewer than 200 TCR beta chains classed them as cytomegalovirus-associated. Most TCR sequences showed up rarely, but some public TCRs showed up in many donors. It was found in a later analysis that first-cohort TCR clusters tended to co-occur in the 90 to 150 validation repertoires.

Clones were sequenced by immunoSEQ multiplex PCR, and TCRdb holds only the in-frame ones, with some missing. Of about 120,000 clones in the sample, roughly nine tenths are singletons; the top ten hold 1.5% to 2%. Comments on this clone: Its antigen is currently unknown.

CDR1 LNHDA and CDR2 SQIVND come from the germline V gene (reference sequence). The junction had 7 bases not matched to a gene; V was cut back by 5 bases and J by 4 bases. CDR3 length: 15 residues. The chain has TRBV19 and TRBJ2-2; 7 bases are shared with TRBD1. The receptor was isolated from a woman aged 18-35 years in good health and CMV-seronegative. The sequenced material came from PBMCs. Written as DNA, the CDR3 is TGTGCCAGTAGTTCCCGGGACAGCCCCACCGGGGAGCTGTTTTTT. It encodes CASSSRDSPTGELFF.